This entry is about one T cell receptor beta chain. Its antigen is still unknown. The source of the sample is a study of T cell responses to AZD1222 COVID-19 vaccine. Assay: immunoSEQ multiplex PCR; the TCRdb copy retains only in-frame clones and omits some. The sample consists of roughly 130,000 clones, roughly 89% of them appearing once. Study results and caveats: Targeting of unmutated variant regions was reportedly seen in nearly half of spike-specific TCRs. An increase in Spike-specific TCR breadth and depth was observed after two AZD1222 doses. White British donors predominated, females outnumbered males, and clonal diversity was possibly underestimated.

Trimming stripped 1 base from V and 10 bases from J, with 14 bases between. The CDR3 loop spans 14 amino acids. The germline gives CDR1 LNHDA, CDR2 SQIVND (reference sequence). The J gene is TRBJ2-1, the V gene TRBV19; D uncertain. This specimen consisted of peripheral blood, obtained 28 days after the second dose of the MenACWY control vaccine. The origin of this receptor is an adult who received the MenACWY meningococcal vaccine as a control. The CDR3 DNA reads TGTGCCAGTAGTATAGGGTCGACAAGGTTGGAGCAGTTCTTC. This encodes CASSIGSTRLEQFF.